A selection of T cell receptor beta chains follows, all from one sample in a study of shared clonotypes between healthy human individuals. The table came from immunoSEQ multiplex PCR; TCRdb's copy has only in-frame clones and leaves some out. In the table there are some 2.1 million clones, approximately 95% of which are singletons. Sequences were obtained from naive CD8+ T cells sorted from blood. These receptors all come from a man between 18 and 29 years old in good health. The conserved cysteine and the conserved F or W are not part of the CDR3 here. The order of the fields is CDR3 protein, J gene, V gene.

ASSVGQNYEQY | TRBJ2-7 | TRBV27
ASTILPHEQY | TRBJ2-7 | TRBV23-1
ASSPGTAARYEQY | TRBJ2-7 | TRBV28
ASSFGGSVYEQY | TRBJ2-7 | TRBV5-4
ASSIRSGGMNTEAF | TRBJ1-1 | TRBV19
ASRRGGLLAKNIQY | TRBJ2-4 | TRBV5-6
ASSEFMTGEETQY | TRBJ2-5 | TRBV6-1
ASSSEFSGELF | TRBJ2-2 | TRBV27
ASSQEGEGHQPQH | TRBJ1-5 | TRBV4-1
ASSHLAAQETQY | TRBJ2-5 | TRBV27
ASSLLAGGPSIYEQY | TRBJ2-7 | TRBV19
ASSETGTDYNEQF | TRBJ2-1 | TRBV9
ASRPTGGEKLF | TRBJ1-4 | TRBV28
ATSRDLGQETNYEQY | TRBJ2-7 | TRBV15
ASRQLAGRYEQY | TRBJ2-7 | TRBV6-5
ASSLGTGQRETQY | TRBJ2-5 | TRBV7-6
ASSLGYSYEQY | TRBJ2-7 | TRBV11-3
ASSPGQYNEQF | TRBJ2-1 | TRBV7-6
ASRDRGSNQPQH | TRBJ1-5 | TRBV2
ASSLGGQSYEQY | TRBJ2-7 | TRBV27
ASSHGGSESPLH | TRBJ1-6 | TRBV27
ASSLVGAATEAF | TRBJ1-1 | TRBV5-4
ASSPGTSGYEQY | TRBJ2-7 | TRBV27
ASSATGAGEAF | TRBJ1-1 | TRBV2
ASSFGTPTTEAF | TRBJ1-1 | TRBV5-8
ASSPLMVQGSGANVLT | TRBJ2-6 | TRBV7-9
ASSLDQGGYTDTQY | TRBJ2-3 | TRBV5-4
ASSWTGTTEAF | TRBJ1-1 | TRBV6-6
ASSEGLYEQF | TRBJ2-1 | TRBV25-1